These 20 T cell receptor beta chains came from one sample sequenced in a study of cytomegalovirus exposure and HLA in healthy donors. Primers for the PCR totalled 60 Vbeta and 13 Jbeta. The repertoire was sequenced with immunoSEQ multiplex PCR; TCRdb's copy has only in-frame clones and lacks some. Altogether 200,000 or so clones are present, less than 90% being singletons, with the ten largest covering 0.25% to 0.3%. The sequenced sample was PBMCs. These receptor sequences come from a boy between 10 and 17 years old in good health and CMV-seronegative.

The CDR3 here is CASSLPTPNYGYTF. CDR3 DNA: TGTGCCAGCAGCTTACCGACACCTAACTATGGCTACACCTTC. V and J are TRBV7-9 and TRBJ1-2; D not certain. The CDR3 consists of 14 residues. The germline CDR1 and CDR2 sequences are SEHNR and FQNEAQ (reference sequence). V was clipped by 2 bases and J by 0 bases, with 7 bases between them. The variable domain in full, with the rest retrieved from reference TRBV7-9 and TRBJ1-2, is DTGVSQNPRHKITKRGQNVTFRCDPISEHNRLYWYRQTLGQGPEFLTYFQNEAQLEKSRLLSDRFSAERPKGSFSTLEIQRTEQGDSAMYLCASSLPTPNYGYTFGSGTRLTVV.

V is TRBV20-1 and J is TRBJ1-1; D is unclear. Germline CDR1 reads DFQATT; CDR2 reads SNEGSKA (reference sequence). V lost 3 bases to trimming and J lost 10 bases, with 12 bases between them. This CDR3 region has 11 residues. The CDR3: CSARDGERAFF. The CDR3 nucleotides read TGCAGTGCTAGGGACGGGGAGAGAGCTTTCTTT.

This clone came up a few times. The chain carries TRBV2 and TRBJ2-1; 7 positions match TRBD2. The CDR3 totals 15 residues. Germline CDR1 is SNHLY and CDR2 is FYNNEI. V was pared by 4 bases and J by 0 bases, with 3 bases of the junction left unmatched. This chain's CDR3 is CASSVTSVSYNEQFF. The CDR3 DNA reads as TGTGCCAGCAGTGTCACTAGCGTCTCCTACAATGAGCAGTTCTTC.

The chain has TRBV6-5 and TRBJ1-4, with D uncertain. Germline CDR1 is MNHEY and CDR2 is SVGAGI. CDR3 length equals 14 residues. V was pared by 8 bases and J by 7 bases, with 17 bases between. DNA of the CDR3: TGTGCCAGCGGAGAGGCGGGAGGAGGTGAAAAACTGTTTTTT. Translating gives CASGEAGGGEKLFF.

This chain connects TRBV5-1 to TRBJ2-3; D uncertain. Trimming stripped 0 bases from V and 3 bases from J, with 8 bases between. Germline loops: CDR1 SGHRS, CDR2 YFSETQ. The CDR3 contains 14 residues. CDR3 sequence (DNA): TGCGCCAGCAGCTTGGCCACTCGTACAGATACGCAGTATTTT. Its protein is CASSLATRTDTQYF.

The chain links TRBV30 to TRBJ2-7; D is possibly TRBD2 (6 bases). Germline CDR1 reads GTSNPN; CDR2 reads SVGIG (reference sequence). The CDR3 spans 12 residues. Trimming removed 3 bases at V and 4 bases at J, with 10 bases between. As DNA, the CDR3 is TGTGCCTGGAGCGCCGGGGGATACGAGCAGTACTTC. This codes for CAWSAGGYEQYF. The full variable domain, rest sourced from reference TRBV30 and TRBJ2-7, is SQTIHQWPATLVQPVGSPLSLECTVEGTSNPNLYWYRQAAGRGLQLLFYSVGIGQISSEVPQNLSASRPQDRQFILSSKKLLLSDSGFYLCAWSAGGYEQYFGPGTRLTVT.

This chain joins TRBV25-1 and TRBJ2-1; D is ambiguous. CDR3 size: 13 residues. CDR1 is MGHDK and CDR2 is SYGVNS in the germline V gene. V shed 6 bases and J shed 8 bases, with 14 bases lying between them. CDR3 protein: CASSSLRSDEQFF. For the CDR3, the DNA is TGTGCCAGCAGCTCCCTCCGGAGCGATGAGCAGTTCTTC.

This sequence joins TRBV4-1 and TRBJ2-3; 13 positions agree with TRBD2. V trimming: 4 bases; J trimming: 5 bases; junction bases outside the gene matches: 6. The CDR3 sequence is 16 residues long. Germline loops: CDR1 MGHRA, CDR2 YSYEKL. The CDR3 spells CASSLTSGRAEDTQYF. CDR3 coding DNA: TGCGCCAGCAGCCTAACTAGCGGGAGGGCTGAAGATACGCAGTATTTT.

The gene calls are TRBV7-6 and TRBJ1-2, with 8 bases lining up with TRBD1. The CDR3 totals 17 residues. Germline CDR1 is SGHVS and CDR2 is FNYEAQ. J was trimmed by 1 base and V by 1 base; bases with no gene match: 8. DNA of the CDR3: TGTGCCAGCAGCTTAGTCAGCAGGGGGCGGGATAACTATGGCTACACCTTC. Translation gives CASSLVSRGRDNYGYTF.

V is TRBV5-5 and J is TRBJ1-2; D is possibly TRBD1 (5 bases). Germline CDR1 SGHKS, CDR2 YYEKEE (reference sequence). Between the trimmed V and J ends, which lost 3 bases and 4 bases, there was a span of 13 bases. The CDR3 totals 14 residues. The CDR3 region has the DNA TGTGCCAGCAGCTCCGCCAGACAGCTCTATGGCTACACCTTC. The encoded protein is CASSSARQLYGYTF.

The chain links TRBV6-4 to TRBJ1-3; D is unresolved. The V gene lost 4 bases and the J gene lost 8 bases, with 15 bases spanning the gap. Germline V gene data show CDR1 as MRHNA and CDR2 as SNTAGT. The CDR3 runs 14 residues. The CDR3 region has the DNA TGTGCCAGCAGTGTGACGGAGACTTCAGACACCATATATTTT. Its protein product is CASSVTETSDTIYF.

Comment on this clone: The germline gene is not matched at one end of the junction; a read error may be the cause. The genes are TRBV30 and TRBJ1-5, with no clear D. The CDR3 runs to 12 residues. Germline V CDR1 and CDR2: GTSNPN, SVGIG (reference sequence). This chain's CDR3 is CAWRASGQPQHF. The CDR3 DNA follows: TGTGCTTGGAGGGCGTCGGGACAGCCCCAGCATTTT.

CDR3 coding DNA: TGTGCCAGCTCACCATGGACAGGGGATGAAAAACTGTTTTTT. Its translation is CASSPWTGDEKLFF. The genes are TRBV18 and TRBJ1-4; 9 bases fit TRBD1. This CDR3 contains 14 residues. Germline lookup yields CDR1 KGHSH and CDR2 LQKENI. The V gene end was trimmed by 2 bases and the J gene end by 6 bases; junction bases not matched to a gene: 1.

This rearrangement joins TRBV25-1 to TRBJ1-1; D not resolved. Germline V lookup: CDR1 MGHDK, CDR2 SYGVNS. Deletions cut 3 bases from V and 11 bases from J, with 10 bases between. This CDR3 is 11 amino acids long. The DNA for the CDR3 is TGTGCCAGCAGTGATCCCCCGGGGGCTTTCTTT. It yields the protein CASSDPPGAFF.

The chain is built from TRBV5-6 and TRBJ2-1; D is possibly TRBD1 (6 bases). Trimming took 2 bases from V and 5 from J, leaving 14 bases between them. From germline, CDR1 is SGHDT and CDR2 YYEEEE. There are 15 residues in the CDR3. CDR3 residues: CASSLQGNPHNEQFF. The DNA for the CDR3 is TGTGCCAGCAGCTTACAGGGCAATCCGCACAATGAGCAGTTCTTC.

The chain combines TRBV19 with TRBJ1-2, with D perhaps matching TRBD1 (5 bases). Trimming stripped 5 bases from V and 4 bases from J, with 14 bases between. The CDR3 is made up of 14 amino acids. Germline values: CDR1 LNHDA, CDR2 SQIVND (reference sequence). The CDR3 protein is CASSPQGRSYGYTF. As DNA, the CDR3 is TGTGCCAGTAGTCCGCAGGGAAGAAGCTATGGCTACACCTTC.

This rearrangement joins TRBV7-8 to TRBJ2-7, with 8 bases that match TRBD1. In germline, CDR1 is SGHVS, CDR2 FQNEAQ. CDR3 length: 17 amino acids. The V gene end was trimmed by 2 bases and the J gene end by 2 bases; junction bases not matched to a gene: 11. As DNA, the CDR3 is TGTGCCAGCAGCTTATTGACCACCGGGACAGGCGCCTACGAGCAGTACTTC. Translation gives CASSLLTTGTGAYEQYF. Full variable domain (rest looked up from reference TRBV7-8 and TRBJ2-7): GAGVSQSPRYKVAKRGQDVALRCDPISGHVSLFWYQQALGQGPEFLTYFQNEAQLDKSGLPSDRFFAERPEGSVSTLKIQRTQQEDSAVYLCASSLLTTGTGAYEQYFGPGTRLTVT.

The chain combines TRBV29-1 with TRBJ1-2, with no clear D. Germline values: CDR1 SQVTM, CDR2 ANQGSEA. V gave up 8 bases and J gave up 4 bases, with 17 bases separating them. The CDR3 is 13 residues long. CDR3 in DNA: TGCAGCCCCCTGAGGGCAGAATTCTATGGCTACACCTTC. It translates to CSPLRAEFYGYTF.

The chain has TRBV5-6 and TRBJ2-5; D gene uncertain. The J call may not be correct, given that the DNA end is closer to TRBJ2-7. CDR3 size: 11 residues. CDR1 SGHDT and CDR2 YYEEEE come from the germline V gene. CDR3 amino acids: CASSQNYEQYF. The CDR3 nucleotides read TGTGCCAGCAGCCAAAACTACGAGCAGTACTTC.

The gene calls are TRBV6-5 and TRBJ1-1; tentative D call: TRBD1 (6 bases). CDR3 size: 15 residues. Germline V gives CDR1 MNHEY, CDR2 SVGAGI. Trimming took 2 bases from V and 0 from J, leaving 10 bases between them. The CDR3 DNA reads TGTGCCAGCAGTTACGGACAGACCATGAACACTGAAGCTTTCTTT. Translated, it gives CASSYGQTMNTEAFF.